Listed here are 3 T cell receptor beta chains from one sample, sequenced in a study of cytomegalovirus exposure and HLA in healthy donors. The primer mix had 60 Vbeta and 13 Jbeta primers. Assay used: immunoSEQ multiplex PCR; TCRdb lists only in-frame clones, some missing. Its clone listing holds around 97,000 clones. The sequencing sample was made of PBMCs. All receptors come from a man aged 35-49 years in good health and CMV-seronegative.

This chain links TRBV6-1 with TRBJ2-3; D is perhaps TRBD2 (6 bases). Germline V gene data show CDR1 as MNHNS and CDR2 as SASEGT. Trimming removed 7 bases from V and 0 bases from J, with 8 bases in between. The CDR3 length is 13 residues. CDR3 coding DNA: TGTGCCAGCAAACGGGGGAGCACAGATACGCAGTATTTT. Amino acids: CASKRGSTDTQYF.

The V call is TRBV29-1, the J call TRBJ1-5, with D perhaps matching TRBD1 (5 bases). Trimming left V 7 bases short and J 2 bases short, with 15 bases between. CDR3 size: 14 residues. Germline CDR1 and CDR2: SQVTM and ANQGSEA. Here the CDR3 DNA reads TGCAGCGCCGGTGGTGGGGCAGGCAATCAGCCCCAGCATTTT. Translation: CSAGGGAGNQPQHF.

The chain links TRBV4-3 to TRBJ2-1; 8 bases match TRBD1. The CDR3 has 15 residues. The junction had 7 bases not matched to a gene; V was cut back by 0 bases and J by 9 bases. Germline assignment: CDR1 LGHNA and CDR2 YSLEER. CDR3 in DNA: TGCGCCAGCAGCCAAGAATGGCAGGGGGCTAGTGAGCAGTTCTTC. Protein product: CASSQEWQGASEQFF.